Listed below are T cell receptor beta chains from one sample, sequenced in a study of T-cell memory formation after mild COVID-19. TCRdb reanalysed the 5' RACE reads using MiXCR and keeps one entry per CDR3 protein. This table has around 500,000 distinct CDR3 sequences, 15% to 20% appearing once. Sequences were obtained from PBMCs or a T cell subset sorted from them (not recorded which). The receptors were sampled from an adult woman who had mild COVID-19 (a few samples of this study predate the infection). Cell type and time point are not known. Each CDR3 is given with its conserved first and last residue. Fields, in order: V gene, clone size, J gene, D gene, CDR3 DNA, CDR3 protein. D genes are given only for firm matches. Some rows mark clone size as missing; the rest say once, few, many or name a class of expanded clone.

V gene: TRBV18; clone size: few; J gene: TRBJ2-3; D gene: TRBD2; CDR3 DNA: TGTGCCAGCTCACCAACGGGACTACCCACAGATACGCAGTATTTT; CDR3 protein: CASSPTGLPTDTQYF
V gene: TRBV7-9; clone size: .; J gene: TRBJ1-1; D gene: .; CDR3 DNA: TGTGCCAGCAGCTTAAGCGGGGGATTGGATGAAGCTTTCTTT; CDR3 protein: CASSLSGGLDEAFF
V gene: TRBV7-9; clone size: .; J gene: TRBJ1-6; D gene: .; CDR3 DNA: TGTGCCACCTCCATATCACCCCTCCACTTT; CDR3 protein: CATSISPLHF
V gene: TRBV29-1; clone size: .; J gene: TRBJ2-2; D gene: TRBD1; CDR3 DNA: TGCAGCGTTACCGGACAGGGGCACCGGGAGCTGTTTTTT; CDR3 protein: CSVTGQGHRELFF
V gene: TRBV5-1; clone size: .; J gene: TRBJ2-7; D gene: .; CDR3 DNA: TGCGCCAGCAGCATACAGTATCGGGACTACGAGCAGTACTTC; CDR3 protein: CASSIQYRDYEQYF
V gene: TRBV7-2; clone size: .; J gene: TRBJ2-1; D gene: TRBD2; CDR3 DNA: TGTGCCAGCAGCTTGGCTAGCGGGAACTCCTACAATGAGCAGTTCTTC; CDR3 protein: CASSLASGNSYNEQFF
V gene: TRBV12-3/TRBV12-4; clone size: .; J gene: TRBJ2-1; D gene: .; CDR3 DNA: TGTGCCAGCAGGGGAAGATCCTCTGAGCAGTTCTTC; CDR3 protein: CASRGRSSEQFF
V gene: TRBV25-1; clone size: .; J gene: TRBJ2-7; D gene: .; CDR3 DNA: TGTGCCAGCAGCCGTTCGGGACTCCGCTACGAGCAGTACTTC; CDR3 protein: CASSRSGLRYEQYF
V gene: TRBV20-1; clone size: .; J gene: TRBJ1-4; D gene: .; CDR3 DNA: TGCAGTGTCCCGAGGACAAGAGGTTATAATGAAAAACTGTTTTTT; CDR3 protein: CSVPRTRGYNEKLFF
V gene: TRBV7-2; clone size: .; J gene: TRBJ1-2; D gene: .; CDR3 DNA: TGTGCCAGCAGCTTAGGGCAGTCGGGCAGTGGCTACACCTTC; CDR3 protein: CASSLGQSGSGYTF
V gene: TRBV5-4; clone size: few; J gene: TRBJ2-7; D gene: TRBD1; CDR3 DNA: TGTGCCAGCAGCCCGGGACAGGGTATTGGGCAGTACTTC; CDR3 protein: CASSPGQGIGQYF
V gene: TRBV6-2/TRBV6-3; clone size: few; J gene: TRBJ2-7; D gene: .; CDR3 DNA: TGTGCCAGCAGTTACTCGGGGATCCTTACCTACGAGCAGTACTTC; CDR3 protein: CASSYSGILTYEQYF
V gene: TRBV11-2; clone size: few; J gene: TRBJ1-6; D gene: .; CDR3 DNA: TGTGCCAGCAGCTTAGTTACAGGGAATAATTCACCCCTCCACTTT; CDR3 protein: CASSLVTGNNSPLHF
V gene: TRBV7-2; clone size: many; J gene: TRBJ1-2; D gene: .; CDR3 DNA: TGTGCCAGCAGCTTAAACCGTGGCGGACATGGCTACACCTTC; CDR3 protein: CASSLNRGGHGYTF
V gene: TRBV29-1; clone size: many; J gene: TRBJ2-1; D gene: TRBD2; CDR3 DNA: TGCAGCGGGGAGCGGGGGCCCCGGGAGGAGCAGTTCTTC; CDR3 protein: CSGERGPREEQFF
V gene: TRBV5-1; clone size: .; J gene: TRBJ1-1; D gene: TRBD1; CDR3 DNA: TGCGCCAGCAGCCTCGGTGGACAGGAGGAAGCTTTCTTT; CDR3 protein: CASSLGGQEEAFF
V gene: TRBV12-3/TRBV12-4; clone size: .; J gene: TRBJ2-7; D gene: TRBD1; CDR3 DNA: TGTGCCAGCAGTGTGTATGGGACAGGGGGCTACGAGCAGTACTTC; CDR3 protein: CASSVYGTGGYEQYF
V gene: TRBV29-1; clone size: .; J gene: TRBJ2-2; D gene: .; CDR3 DNA: TGCAGCGTTGGGACCGGAACGAACACCGGGGAGCTGTTTTTT; CDR3 protein: CSVGTGTNTGELFF
V gene: TRBV11-3; clone size: .; J gene: TRBJ2-2; D gene: TRBD2; CDR3 DNA: TGTGCCAGCAGCCGCGGACTAGCGGGACTGAACACCGGGGAGCTGTTTTTT; CDR3 protein: CASSRGLAGLNTGELFF
V gene: TRBV14; clone size: few; J gene: TRBJ2-3; D gene: TRBD2; CDR3 DNA: TGTGCCAGCAGCCAAGATGTCCAGCGGGGGGCCCAGTATTTT; CDR3 protein: CASSQDVQRGAQYF
V gene: TRBV7-9; clone size: .; J gene: TRBJ1-2; D gene: .; CDR3 DNA: TGTGCCAGCAGCCCCCTCGAAAGCGGAGTTAACTATGGCTACACCTTC; CDR3 protein: CASSPLESGVNYGYTF
V gene: TRBV4-1; clone size: .; J gene: TRBJ2-7; D gene: TRBD1; CDR3 DNA: TGCGCCAGCAGCCAGTGGGCTGGGGTCAGGGGGACGACCGAGCAGTACTTC; CDR3 protein: CASSQWAGVRGTTEQYF
V gene: TRBV10-3; clone size: few; J gene: TRBJ2-5; D gene: .; CDR3 DNA: TGTGCCATCAGGACAGCTGAAGAGACCCAGTACTTC; CDR3 protein: CAIRTAEETQYF
V gene: TRBV15; clone size: .; J gene: TRBJ1-5; D gene: .; CDR3 DNA: TGTGCCACCAGCAGAGAGGGACACCTAAGCAATCAGCCCCAGCATTTT; CDR3 protein: CATSREGHLSNQPQHF